Sequencing of this TCR beta chain was carried out in a study of blood T cell repertoires in COVID-19. Background on the study: PBMCs, B-cell-depleted T cells, or T cells provided the cDNA or gDNA that made up the material.

The V gene end was trimmed by 3 bases and the J gene end by 9 bases; junction bases not matched to a gene: 5. The CDR3 is 15 residues long. The germline gives CDR1 MNHEY, CDR2 SMNVEV (reference sequence). Per the study methods: Amplification of reference gene primers was used by the study to estimate nucleated cell counts. Sequencing used immunoSEQ multiplex PCR; TCRdb keeps in-frame clones, though not all of them. Clone size and the V and J calls come from that table; the DNA yielded D and trimming. The repertoire holds fewer than 300,000 clones, with about 91% as singletons. The sequence derives from a person aged 18-30 years with COVID-19, enrolled during active disease. Sample: peripheral blood. The chain couples TRBV27 to TRBJ1-6; TRBD1 aligns across 10 bases. CDR3 DNA sequence: TGTGCCAGCAGTTTTTTTAGGGACAGGGGTTCACCCCTCCACTTT. Translating gives CASSFFRDRGSPLHF.